What follows describes a single T cell receptor beta chain. This clonotype has only one observation. Its antigen is not yet known. A junction boundary mismatches the germline segment, possibly from a read error. The CDR3 covers 14 residues, taking in both the cysteine and the phenylalanine. CDR3 DNA is the only sequence kept; it has 42 bases, read in frame from the first base. Reading the germline V gene gives CDR1 SGHTA and CDR2 FQGTGA. The study deep-sequenced TCR repertoires of sorted CD4+ and CD8+ blood T cells from severe aplastic anemia patients and healthy subjects. Ficoll-Paque density gradient centrifugation was used to isolate peripheral blood mononuclear cells. Before DNA extraction, CD4+ and CD8+ T cells were sorted by FACS or by magnetic beads. This sample was taken from a study of CD8+CD57+ T cells in acquired aplastic anemia (dated by TCRdb to 2016 to 2019). Some background on the complete study: Extracted DNA from sorted CD4+ and CD8+ cells averaged around 3.3 ug, ranging from roughly 0.19 to 27.4 ug. Mean read counts for healthy donor samples were roughly 10 million for CD4+ cells and 11.0 million for CD8+ cells.

Study-wide findings and limitations: Some 27 CD8+ CDR3 sequences were found in both patients and controls but appeared to be highly expressed in patients and within the immunodominant clones of the patients. No significant difference in CD8+ Simpson's diversity was found between patients and healthy controls (P=0.060).

Genomic DNA was used as template for profiling of TCR beta VDJ combinations and CDR3 sequences. TCR repertoire sequencing was run on an Illumina HiSeq 2000. The paper's processing steps were these. Repertoires were assessed using TRBV/TRBJ rearrangement plots, CDR3 size and DJ length profiles, and Simpson's diversity index. The immunodominant clone was defined as the most abundant DNA sequence in deep sequencing data. CDR3 amino acid sequences were screened for sharing across subjects and were compared with published repertoires and the VDJdb database. TCRdb reprocessed the public reads (quality trimming at Q25 with fastp, clone calling with MiXCR) and kept in-frame beta chains. Entries are consolidated by CDR3 protein sequence, retaining the most common genes and DNA. The authors' filters were not applied to this entry. The table for this sample lists around 400,000 distinct CDR3 sequences; around 68% of them were counted only once. The top ten clonotypes cover 3.5% to 4.5% of the sample.

The sequencing sample was made of sorted CD4+, CD8+, or CD8+CD57+ T cells (not recorded which) from PBMCs. The sequence links TRBV7-3 to TRBJ1-1, with the D gene not confidently named. The sequence was obtained from a human donor in good health, serving as a control. The CDR3 protein: CASSLGFGSPLHFF. The DNA reads TGTGCCAGCAGCTTAGGGTTCGGTTCACCCCTCCACTTTTTT.